A selection of T cell receptor beta chains follows, all from one sample in a study of a mutant IDH1 vaccine in newly diagnosed glioma. Sequenced by immunoSEQ multiplex PCR; TCRdb stores in-frame clones only, minus some. The data contain tens of thousands of clones, about 91% of them singletons. These receptors have no identified antigens. The sequenced sample was PBMCs, obtained from a glioma patient whose treatment included an IDH1 peptide vaccine. These receptors were obtained from a woman in her forties or fifties with glioma. CDR3s include the opening cysteine and the closing phenylalanine or tryptophan. Fields, in order: J gene, V gene, clone size, D gene, CDR3 protein, CDR3 DNA. A D gene is named only where the DNA matches it firmly. Clone size, where shown, is once, few, many, or a class for clones that have expanded.

TRBJ2-4	TRBV28	-	-	CASSDGSVRRNIQYF	TGTGCCAGCAGTGATGGGTCCGTAAGGAGGAACATTCAGTACTTC
TRBJ2-5	TRBV6-5	-	TRBD1	CASSYQPRGLQETQYF	TGTGCCAGCAGTTACCAACCCAGGGGGCTACAAGAGACCCAGTACTTC
TRBJ1-1	TRBV6-1	-	TRBD1	CATAGQSNTEAFF	TGTGCCACCGCGGGACAGTCGAACACTGAAGCTTTCTTT
TRBJ1-5	TRBV6-6	-	-	CASRPTDQPQHF	TGTGCCAGCAGACCGACCGATCAGCCCCAGCATTTT
TRBJ2-3	TRBV6-6	once	-	CASSFGDSTDTQYF	TGTGCCAGCAGTTTCGGGGATAGCACAGATACGCAGTATTTT
TRBJ2-3	TRBV15	-	-	CATSRRVQGDTQYF	TGTGCCACCAGCAGACGTGTACAGGGAGATACGCAGTATTTT
TRBJ2-3	TRBV11-2	-	-	CASSLFRRSTDTQYF	TGTGCCAGCAGCTTATTTCGCCGGTCCACAGATACGCAGTATTTT
TRBJ2-7	TRBV28	-	-	CASSFNKREQYF	TGTGCCAGCAGTTTTAATAAGCGGGAGCAGTACTTC
TRBJ1-5	TRBV11-2	-	-	CASSLGEISNQPQHF	TGTGCCAGCAGCTTAGGGGAAATTAGCAATCAGCCCCAGCATTTT
TRBJ1-3	TRBV5-1	-	-	CASKQEAGNTIYF	TGCGCCAGCAAGCAGGAAGCTGGAAACACCATATATTTT
TRBJ1-2	TRBV9	once	TRBD1	CASRDRVTYGYTF	TGTGCCAGCAGGGACAGGGTCACGTATGGCTACACCTTC
TRBJ2-3	TRBV7-5	-	-	CARSLVGETSGFPTKGTQYF	TGTGCCAGAAGCTTAGTAGGTGAGACTAGCGGATTCCCAACTAAGGGGACGCAGTATTTT
TRBJ2-7	TRBV25-1	-	-	CASSDPILHEQYF	TGTGCCAGCAGCGATCCGATTTTGCACGAGCAGTACTTC
TRBJ2-7	TRBV28	once	TRBD2	CASRSSGSVYEQYF	TGTGCCAGCAGGTCTAGCGGGAGTGTCTACGAGCAGTACTTC
TRBJ2-7	TRBV19	once	-	CATRDWDNYEQYF	TGTGCCACACGAGACTGGGACAACTACGAGCAGTACTTC
TRBJ1-4	TRBV6-1	-	-	CASRFRERGEKLFF	TGTGCCAGCCGGTTCAGGGAAAGAGGTGAAAAACTGTTTTTT
TRBJ2-3	TRBV9	-	-	CASSVVAGPTDTQYF	TGTGCCAGCAGCGTAGTGGCAGGGCCCACAGATACGCAGTATTTT
TRBJ2-4	TRBV11-2	-	TRBD1	CASSHPDHRGQNIQYF	TGTGCCAGCAGCCATCCGGACCACAGGGGGCAAAACATTCAGTACTTC
TRBJ2-2	TRBV18	few	-	CASCTGTKNTGELFF	TGTGCCAGCTGCACCGGGACAAAGAACACCGGGGAGCTGTTTTTT
TRBJ2-3	TRBV6-1	-	TRBD2	CASSAGGLGEGPDTQYF	TGTGCCAGCAGTGCGGGGGGATTAGGGGAGGGCCCAGATACGCAGTATTTT
TRBJ2-7	TRBV11-2	-	-	CASSFGSVTYEQYF	TGTGCCAGCAGCTTTGGCAGTGTAACCTACGAGCAGTACTTC
TRBJ2-3	TRBV11-3	once	-	CASSQGSGSTDTQYF	TGTGCCAGCAGCCAAGGCAGCGGGAGCACAGATACGCAGTATTTT
TRBJ2-2	TRBV7-6	-	TRBD2	CASSLEVGGRAGELFF	TGTGCCAGCAGCTTAGAGGTTGGCGGGAGGGCCGGGGAGCTGTTTTTT
TRBJ2-4	TRBV6-5	-	TRBD1	CASSALGQGWDIQYF	TGTGCCAGCAGTGCCCTGGGACAGGGTTGGGACATTCAGTACTTC
TRBJ1-5	TRBV19	-	TRBD1	CASSDRGLQPQHF	TGTGCCAGTTCGGACAGGGGGCTCCAGCCCCAGCATTTT
TRBJ2-2	TRBV11-2	-	TRBD1	CASSTSGTGYTGELFF	TGTGCCAGCAGCACCTCCGGGACAGGGTACACCGGGGAGCTGTTTTTT
TRBJ1-4	TRBV5-1	-	-	CASSLLPSDEKLFF	TGCGCCAGCAGCTTGCTTCCCTCTGATGAAAAACTGTTTTTT
TRBJ2-3	TRBV5-1	-	TRBD2	CASSLGAGGFADTQYF	TGCGCCAGCAGCTTGGGAGCGGGAGGTTTTGCAGATACGCAGTATTTT
TRBJ2-1	TRBV5-1	-	-	CASSLGAGQYQEQFF	TGCGCCAGCAGCTTGGGGGCGGGACAGTATCAAGAGCAGTTCTTC
TRBJ2-7	TRBV19	-	TRBD1	CASSSGQGVVYEQYF	TGTGCCAGTAGTTCCGGACAGGGGGTGGTTTACGAGCAGTACTTC
TRBJ2-1	TRBV28	-	TRBD2	CASSPGLAKINEQFF	TGTGCCAGCAGTCCGGGACTAGCGAAGATCAATGAGCAGTTCTTC
TRBJ2-3	TRBV30	-	-	CAWSPGQTDTQYF	TGTGCCTGGAGTCCGGGGCAGACAGATACGCAGTATTTT
TRBJ2-3	TRBV5-5	-	-	CASSFGLTSTDTQYF	TGTGCCAGCAGCTTTGGGTTAACTAGCACAGATACGCAGTATTTT
TRBJ2-1	TRBV7-9	-	-	CASSLDGVEQFF	TGTGCCAGCAGCTTAGACGGAGTTGAGCAGTTCTTC
TRBJ2-7	TRBV10-1	-	TRBD1	CASSEGSDRDYEQYF	TGCGCCAGCAGTGAGGGTTCCGACAGGGACTACGAGCAGTACTTC
TRBJ2-2	TRBV5-6	-	-	CASSRWSSGELFF	TGTGCCAGCAGCCGGTGGAGTAGCGGGGAGCTGTTTTTT
TRBJ2-7	TRBV10-3	-	-	CAIRDGGSYEQYF	TGTGCCATCAGAGACGGTGGCTCCTACGAGCAGTACTTC
TRBJ2-7	TRBV6-1	-	TRBD1	CASRLKDRGYEQYF	TGTGCCAGCAGGCTGAAAGACAGGGGCTACGAGCAGTACTTC
TRBJ2-5	TRBV23-1	-	-	CASSQSQVGERDQETQYF	TGCGCCAGCAGTCAATCTCAGGTGGGGGAGCGGGACCAAGAGACCCAGTACTTC
TRBJ2-2	TRBV7-9	-	TRBD2	CASSWTSGPENTGELFF	TGTGCCAGCAGCTGGACTAGCGGGCCTGAGAACACCGGGGAGCTGTTTTTT
TRBJ1-3	TRBV5-1	-	-	CASSEGQPGNTIYF	TGCGCCAGCAGCGAGGGACAACCTGGCAACACCATATATTTT
TRBJ2-7	TRBV6-5	-	-	CASSSYYEQYF	TGTGCCAGCAGTTCTTACTACGAGCAGTACTTC
TRBJ1-5	TRBV5-1	-	-	CASSLAAGGNQPQHF	TGCGCCAGCAGCTTGGCCGCAGGGGGCAATCAGCCCCAGCATTTT
TRBJ1-2	TRBV5-8	-	TRBD1	CASSSRDRGSHGYTF	TGTGCCAGCAGCTCCCGGGACAGGGGGAGTCATGGCTACACCTTC
TRBJ2-7	TRBV20-1	-	TRBD1	CSAIGGTGPYF	TGCAGTGCTATTGGTGGGACAGGGCCGTACTTC
TRBJ2-7	TRBV6-5	-	-	CASSYWTGHGSYEQYF	TGTGCCAGCAGTTATTGGACGGGACACGGGTCCTACGAGCAGTACTTC
TRBJ2-3	TRBV5-1	-	TRBD1	CASSLSTGGTDTQYF	TGCGCCAGCAGCTTGAGTACAGGGGGCACAGATACGCAGTATTTT
TRBJ2-7	TRBV27	once	-	CASSYGYEQYF	TGTGCCAGCAGTTATGGGTACGAGCAGTACTTC
TRBJ1-4	TRBV7-2	-	-	CASSLYFPGGPNEKLFF	TGTGCCAGCAGCTTATATTTCCCCGGGGGCCCTAATGAAAAACTGTTTTTT
TRBJ1-5	TRBV19	-	-	CASSIEGGLGNQPQHF	TGTGCCAGTAGTATAGAAGGAGGGCTCGGCAATCAGCCCCAGCATTTT
TRBJ2-2	TRBV14	-	-	CASSPFAWTGELFF	TGTGCCAGCAGCCCCTTTGCTTGGACCGGGGAGCTGTTTTTT
TRBJ2-7	TRBV5-1	once	-	CASSQGLLYEQYF	TGCGCCAGCAGCCAGGGACTCTTATACGAGCAGTACTTC
TRBJ2-7	TRBV5-6	-	TRBD2	CASSSGTSGRSGEQYF	TGTGCCAGCAGCTCCGGGACTAGCGGGAGAAGTGGAGAGCAGTACTTC
TRBJ2-7	TRBV7-9	once	-	CASSFLQGYEQYF	TGTGCCAGCAGCTTCTTACAGGGCTACGAGCAGTACTTC
TRBJ2-5	TRBV27	-	TRBD1	CASSLRDSYQETQYF	TGTGCCAGCAGTCTGAGGGACAGCTACCAAGAGACCCAGTACTTC
TRBJ2-1	TRBV5-1	-	-	CASGGLGSYNEQFF	TGCGCCAGCGGTGGGCTAGGCTCCTACAATGAGCAGTTCTTC
TRBJ1-1	TRBV10-2	-	-	CASRETEAFF	TGCGCCAGCAGGGAAACTGAAGCTTTCTTT
TRBJ1-1	TRBV5-1	once	-	CASSAVEGTYEAFF	TGCGCCAGCAGCGCGGTTGAGGGGACCTATGAAGCTTTCTTT
TRBJ2-7	TRBV6-1	-	-	CASSEDLTGSYEQYF	TGTGCCAGCAGTGAGGACCTGACAGGCTCCTACGAGCAGTACTTC